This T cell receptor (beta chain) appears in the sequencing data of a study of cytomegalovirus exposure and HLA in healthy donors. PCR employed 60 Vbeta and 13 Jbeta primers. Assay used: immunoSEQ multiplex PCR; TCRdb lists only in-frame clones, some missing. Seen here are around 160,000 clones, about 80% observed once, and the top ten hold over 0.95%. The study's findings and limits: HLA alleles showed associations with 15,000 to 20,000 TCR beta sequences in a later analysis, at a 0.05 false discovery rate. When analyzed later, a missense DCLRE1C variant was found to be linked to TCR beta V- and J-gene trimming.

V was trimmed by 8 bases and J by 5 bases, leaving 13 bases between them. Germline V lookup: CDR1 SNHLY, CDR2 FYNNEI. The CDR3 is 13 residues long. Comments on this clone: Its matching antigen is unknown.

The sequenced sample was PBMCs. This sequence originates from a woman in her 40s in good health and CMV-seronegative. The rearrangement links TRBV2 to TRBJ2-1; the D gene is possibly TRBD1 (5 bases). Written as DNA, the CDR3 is TGTGCCAGCGCCCCAGACAGAAACAATGAGCAGTTCTTC. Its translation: CASAPDRNNEQFF.